This is a list of T cell receptor beta chains from one sample in a study of blood T cell repertoires in COVID-19. Measured with immunoSEQ multiplex PCR; TCRdb has only the in-frame clones, and not every one. The table shows under 100,000 clones, with roughly nine tenths occurring only once. Sample: peripheral blood. These receptors all stem from a man between 45 and 60 years old with acute or convalescent COVID-19. Both conserved end residues are part of each CDR3. Fields, in order: CDR3 protein, CDR3 DNA, D gene, V gene, clone size, J gene. A D gene is named only where the DNA matches it firmly. Size is stated for part of the rows, as once, few or many counts, or as a class when the clone is expanded.

cdr3_aa: CASSPPADSGWTQYF; cdr3_nt: TGTGCCAGCTCACCACCGGCGGACAGTGGTTGGACCCAGTACTTC; d_call: -; v_call: TRBV18; clone_size: -; j_call: TRBJ2-5
cdr3_aa: CASSLLRATDTQYF; cdr3_nt: TGTGCCAGCAGCTTGTTGCGGGCCACAGATACGCAGTATTTT; d_call: -; v_call: TRBV5-6; clone_size: -; j_call: TRBJ2-3
cdr3_aa: CASSLGPGTSADTQYF; cdr3_nt: TGCGCCAGCAGCTTGGGGCCCGGGACTAGCGCAGATACGCAGTATTTT; d_call: TRBD2; v_call: TRBV5-1; clone_size: -; j_call: TRBJ2-3
cdr3_aa: CASSIDWSAGTSGFQETQYF; cdr3_nt: TGTGCCAGTAGTATAGATTGGAGTGCCGGGACTAGCGGATTCCAAGAGACCCAGTACTTC; d_call: TRBD2; v_call: TRBV19; clone_size: -; j_call: TRBJ2-5
cdr3_aa: CASSFLAGGPNEQFF; cdr3_nt: TGTGCCAGCAGCTTCTTAGCGGGAGGGCCGAATGAGCAGTTCTTC; d_call: TRBD2; v_call: TRBV7-9; clone_size: -; j_call: TRBJ2-1
cdr3_aa: CASSATGFGNQPQHF; cdr3_nt: TGTGCCAGCAGCGCGACAGGTTTTGGCAATCAGCCCCAGCATTTT; d_call: -; v_call: TRBV11-2; clone_size: -; j_call: TRBJ1-5
cdr3_aa: CASSPLATGGRAGELFF; cdr3_nt: TGTGCCAGCAGCCCCCTAGCCACAGGGGGCAGAGCCGGGGAGCTGTTTTTT; d_call: TRBD1; v_call: TRBV9; clone_size: -; j_call: TRBJ2-2
cdr3_aa: CASRRQVSGNTIYF; cdr3_nt: TGTGCCAGCAGAAGACAGGTCTCTGGAAACACCATATATTTT; d_call: -; v_call: TRBV6-5; clone_size: -; j_call: TRBJ1-3
cdr3_aa: CASSLEAGLPKEQYF; cdr3_nt: TGTGCCAGCAGCTTAGAGGCGGGACTACCTAAAGAGCAGTACTTC; d_call: TRBD2; v_call: TRBV7-9; clone_size: -; j_call: TRBJ2-7
cdr3_aa: CASTEREYNEQYF; cdr3_nt: TGTGCCAGCACGGAGCGGGAGTACAACGAGCAGTACTTC; d_call: TRBD2; v_call: TRBV7-9; clone_size: -; j_call: TRBJ2-7
cdr3_aa: CATSDSYEQYF; cdr3_nt: TGTGCCACTTCGGACAGCTACGAGCAGTACTTC; d_call: -; v_call: TRBV25-1; clone_size: -; j_call: TRBJ2-7
cdr3_aa: CASSESRWPIQETQYF; cdr3_nt: TGTGCCAGCAGTGAATCCCGATGGCCGATACAAGAGACCCAGTACTTC; d_call: -; v_call: TRBV6-1; clone_size: -; j_call: TRBJ2-5
cdr3_aa: CASCPGGLNEKLFF; cdr3_nt: TGTGCCAGTTGCCCAGGGGGTTTAAATGAAAAACTGTTTTTT; d_call: TRBD1; v_call: TRBV19; clone_size: -; j_call: TRBJ1-4
cdr3_aa: CASSQVGLGGPDTQYF; cdr3_nt: TGTGCCAGCAGCCAAGTAGGCCTGGGAGGCCCAGATACGCAGTATTTT; d_call: -; v_call: TRBV3-1/TRBV3-2; clone_size: once; j_call: TRBJ2-3
cdr3_aa: CAKPTLYAVSRVYGYTF; cdr3_nt: TGTGCCAAGCCAACCCTTTATGCCGTCTCCCGCGTCTATGGCTACACCTTC; d_call: -; v_call: TRBV3-1/TRBV3-2; clone_size: -; j_call: TRBJ1-2
cdr3_aa: CASSQSLADGYTF; cdr3_nt: TGTGCCAGCAGCCAATCCCTTGCGGATGGCTACACCTTC; d_call: -; v_call: TRBV14; clone_size: -; j_call: TRBJ1-2
cdr3_aa: CAIRDRDEKLFF; cdr3_nt: TGTGCCATACGGGACAGGGATGAAAAACTGTTTTTT; d_call: TRBD1; v_call: TRBV10-3; clone_size: -; j_call: TRBJ1-4
cdr3_aa: CASSLFTGEQFF; cdr3_nt: TGTGCCAGCAGCTTGTTTACGGGAGAGCAGTTCTTC; d_call: -; v_call: TRBV11-2; clone_size: -; j_call: TRBJ2-1
cdr3_aa: CASSKGEGSPLHF; cdr3_nt: TGTGCCAGCAGTAAGGGTGAGGGTTCACCCCTCCACTTT; d_call: -; v_call: TRBV6-5; clone_size: -; j_call: TRBJ1-6
cdr3_aa: CATSDRGRGTQYF; cdr3_nt: TGTGCCACCAGTGATAGGGGGCGGGGGACCCAGTACTTC; d_call: -; v_call: TRBV24-1; clone_size: -; j_call: TRBJ2-5
cdr3_aa: CATRRSGTGSYNEQFF; cdr3_nt: TGTGCTACCCGAAGGAGTGGGACAGGGTCCTACAATGAGCAGTTCTTC; d_call: TRBD1; v_call: TRBV12-5; clone_size: -; j_call: TRBJ2-1
cdr3_aa: CASSLAEKGLEGAFF; cdr3_nt: TGCGCCAGCAGCTTGGCGGAAAAGGGACTCGAGGGAGCTTTCTTT; d_call: -; v_call: TRBV5-1; clone_size: -; j_call: TRBJ1-1
cdr3_aa: CASSLWTSGRSGELFF; cdr3_nt: TGTGCCAGCAGCCTCTGGACTAGCGGGAGATCTGGGGAGCTGTTTTTT; d_call: TRBD2; v_call: TRBV3-1/TRBV3-2; clone_size: -; j_call: TRBJ2-2
cdr3_aa: CASSTEDSLHEQFF; cdr3_nt: TGTGCCAGTAGTACAGAGGACTCCCTCCATGAGCAGTTCTTC; d_call: -; v_call: TRBV19; clone_size: -; j_call: TRBJ2-1
cdr3_aa: CATSRDPSGGSYNEQFF; cdr3_nt: TGTGCCACCAGCAGAGACCCTAGCGGTGGCTCCTACAATGAGCAGTTCTTC; d_call: TRBD2; v_call: TRBV15; clone_size: -; j_call: TRBJ2-1
cdr3_aa: CASSTRTGFSTDTQYF; cdr3_nt: TGTGCCAGCAGCACCAGGACAGGATTTAGCACAGATACGCAGTATTTT; d_call: TRBD1; v_call: TRBV11-3; clone_size: -; j_call: TRBJ2-3
cdr3_aa: CAWKVGRGIYTQYF; cdr3_nt: TGTGCCTGGAAGGTCGGGAGAGGAATATATACGCAGTATTTT; d_call: -; v_call: TRBV30; clone_size: -; j_call: TRBJ2-3
cdr3_aa: CASRPSGGADTQYF; cdr3_nt: TGTGCCAGCAGACCTAGCGGGGGGGCAGATACGCAGTATTTT; d_call: TRBD2; v_call: TRBV6-5; clone_size: -; j_call: TRBJ2-3
cdr3_aa: CATHRGANEKLFF; cdr3_nt: TGTGCCACCCACCGGGGGGCTAATGAAAAACTGTTTTTT; d_call: -; v_call: TRBV5-4; clone_size: -; j_call: TRBJ1-4
cdr3_aa: CASSPASGNGNTIYF; cdr3_nt: TGTGCCAGCAGTCCCGCTTCCGGGAATGGAAACACCATATATTTT; d_call: -; v_call: TRBV3-1/TRBV3-2; clone_size: -; j_call: TRBJ1-3
cdr3_aa: CSVEGQETEAFF; cdr3_nt: TGCAGCGTTGAAGGGCAGGAAACTGAAGCTTTCTTT; d_call: -; v_call: TRBV29-1; clone_size: -; j_call: TRBJ1-1
cdr3_aa: CASSKVRTVFQETQYF; cdr3_nt: TGTGCCAGCAGCAAAGTCAGGACAGTGTTCCAAGAGACCCAGTACTTC; d_call: -; v_call: TRBV21-1; clone_size: -; j_call: TRBJ2-5
cdr3_aa: CASSAGQGLEAFF; cdr3_nt: TGTGCCAGCAGTGCGGGACAGGGGCTTGAAGCTTTCTTT; d_call: TRBD1; v_call: TRBV25-1; clone_size: -; j_call: TRBJ1-1
cdr3_aa: CASSVTSGRGDTQYF; cdr3_nt: TGTGCCAGCAGCGTAACTAGCGGGAGAGGAGATACGCAGTATTTT; d_call: TRBD2; v_call: TRBV9; clone_size: -; j_call: TRBJ2-3
cdr3_aa: CASSGQGQQYF; cdr3_nt: TGTGCCAGCTCGGGACAGGGTCAGCAGTACTTC; d_call: TRBD1; v_call: TRBV18; clone_size: -; j_call: TRBJ2-7
cdr3_aa: CASKQGPNTEAFF; cdr3_nt: TGTGCCAGCAAACAGGGGCCGAACACTGAAGCTTTCTTT; d_call: TRBD1; v_call: TRBV11-3; clone_size: once; j_call: TRBJ1-1
cdr3_aa: CASSLEGTGVYGYTF; cdr3_nt: TGCGCCAGCAGCTTGGAGGGGACAGGGGTGTATGGCTACACCTTC; d_call: TRBD1; v_call: TRBV5-1; clone_size: -; j_call: TRBJ1-2
cdr3_aa: CASSFTGGTEAFF; cdr3_nt: TGTGCCAGCAGCTTCACAGGGGGCACTGAAGCTTTCTTT; d_call: TRBD1; v_call: TRBV5-8; clone_size: -; j_call: TRBJ1-1
cdr3_aa: CASIKQGARVGELFF; cdr3_nt: TGTGCCAGCATAAAACAGGGGGCGCGAGTCGGGGAGCTGTTTTTT; d_call: TRBD1; v_call: TRBV28; clone_size: -; j_call: TRBJ2-2
cdr3_aa: CASSLRAGANVLTF; cdr3_nt: TGTGCCAGCAGTTTACGGGCTGGGGCCAACGTCCTGACTTTC; d_call: -; v_call: TRBV27; clone_size: -; j_call: TRBJ2-6
cdr3_aa: CASRDRRLADKHNEQFF; cdr3_nt: TGTGCCAGCAGGGATCGACGACTAGCGGATAAACACAATGAGCAGTTCTTC; d_call: TRBD2; v_call: TRBV7-2; clone_size: -; j_call: TRBJ2-1
cdr3_aa: CASSTLARDRGQFSQNIQYF; cdr3_nt: TGTGCCAGCAGCACCCTCGCGAGAGACAGGGGGCAGTTCTCCCAAAACATTCAGTACTTC; d_call: TRBD1; v_call: TRBV7-9; clone_size: -; j_call: TRBJ2-4
cdr3_aa: CSASLVGEVDTQYF; cdr3_nt: TGCAGTGCTAGTTTGGTGGGAGAGGTAGATACGCAGTATTTT; d_call: -; v_call: TRBV20-1; clone_size: -; j_call: TRBJ2-3
cdr3_aa: CASRLDPSGLNTEAFF; cdr3_nt: TGTGCCAGCAGACTAGACCCCTCCGGGTTGAACACTGAAGCTTTCTTT; d_call: -; v_call: TRBV5-6; clone_size: -; j_call: TRBJ1-1
cdr3_aa: CASSPRGSYTGELFF; cdr3_nt: TGTGCCAGCAGCCCCCGAGGGTCTTACACCGGGGAGCTGTTTTTT; d_call: -; v_call: TRBV9; clone_size: -; j_call: TRBJ2-2
cdr3_aa: CASSIGGRNSPLHF; cdr3_nt: TGTGCCAGCAGCATCGGAGGGAGAAATTCACCCCTCCACTTT; d_call: -; v_call: TRBV27; clone_size: -; j_call: TRBJ1-6
cdr3_aa: CASRPQGADTQYF; cdr3_nt: TGTGCCAGCAGACCACAGGGGGCAGATACGCAGTATTTT; d_call: TRBD1; v_call: TRBV7-9; clone_size: -; j_call: TRBJ2-3
cdr3_aa: CASSTGTEAGELFF; cdr3_nt: TGCGCCAGCAGCACGGGGACTGAGGCCGGGGAGCTGTTTTTT; d_call: -; v_call: TRBV4-3; clone_size: -; j_call: TRBJ2-2
cdr3_aa: CASSVDRNYGYTF; cdr3_nt: TGTGCCAGCAGTGTCGACAGGAACTATGGCTACACCTTC; d_call: -; v_call: TRBV6-4; clone_size: -; j_call: TRBJ1-2
cdr3_aa: CASSYLRSGANVLTF; cdr3_nt: TGTGCCAGCAGTTACCTTCGCTCTGGGGCCAACGTCCTGACTTTC; d_call: -; v_call: TRBV6-5; clone_size: -; j_call: TRBJ2-6
cdr3_aa: CASSLSGGQYEQYF; cdr3_nt: TGCGCCAGCAGCTTGTCAGGGGGACAATACGAGCAGTACTTC; d_call: TRBD1; v_call: TRBV5-1; clone_size: -; j_call: TRBJ2-7
cdr3_aa: CASSYREWTEAFF; cdr3_nt: TGTGCCAGCAGCTACAGGGAATGGACTGAAGCTTTCTTT; d_call: -; v_call: TRBV7-2; clone_size: -; j_call: TRBJ1-1
cdr3_aa: CASSLTGDVGYEQYF; cdr3_nt: TGTGCCAGCAGCTTGACGGGAGACGTAGGGTACGAGCAGTACTTC; d_call: -; v_call: TRBV11-2; clone_size: few; j_call: TRBJ2-7
cdr3_aa: CASSIGLVAGELFF; cdr3_nt: TGCGCCAGCAGCATAGGACTAGTCGCCGGGGAGCTGTTTTTT; d_call: TRBD2; v_call: TRBV5-1; clone_size: -; j_call: TRBJ2-2